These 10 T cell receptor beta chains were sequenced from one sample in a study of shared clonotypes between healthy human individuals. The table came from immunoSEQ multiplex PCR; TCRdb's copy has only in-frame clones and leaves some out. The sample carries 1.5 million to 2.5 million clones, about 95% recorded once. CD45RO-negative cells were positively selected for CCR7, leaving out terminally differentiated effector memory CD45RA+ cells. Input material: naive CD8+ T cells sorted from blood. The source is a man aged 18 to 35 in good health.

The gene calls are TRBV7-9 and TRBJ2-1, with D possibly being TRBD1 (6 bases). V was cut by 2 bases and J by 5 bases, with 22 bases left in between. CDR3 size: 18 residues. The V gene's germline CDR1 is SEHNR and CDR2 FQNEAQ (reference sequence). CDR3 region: CASSLSGDIWALDNEQFF. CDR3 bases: TGTGCCAGCAGCTTAAGTGGGGACATCTGGGCTTTGGACAATGAGCAGTTCTTC.

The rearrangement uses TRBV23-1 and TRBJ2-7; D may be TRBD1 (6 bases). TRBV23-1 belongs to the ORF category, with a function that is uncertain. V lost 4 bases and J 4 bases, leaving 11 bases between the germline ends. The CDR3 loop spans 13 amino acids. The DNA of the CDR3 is TGCGCCAGCAGTCGGCGTCAGGGGTACGAGCAGTACTTC. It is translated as CASSRRQGYEQYF.

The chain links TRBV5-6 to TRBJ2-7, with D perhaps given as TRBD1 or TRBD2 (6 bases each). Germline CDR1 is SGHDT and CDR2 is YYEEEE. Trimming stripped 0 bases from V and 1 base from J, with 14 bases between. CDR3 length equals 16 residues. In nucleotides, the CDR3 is TGTGCCAGCAGCTTGGCCTTGGGGGGCGCTTCCTACGAGCAGTACTTC. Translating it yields CASSLALGGASYEQYF.

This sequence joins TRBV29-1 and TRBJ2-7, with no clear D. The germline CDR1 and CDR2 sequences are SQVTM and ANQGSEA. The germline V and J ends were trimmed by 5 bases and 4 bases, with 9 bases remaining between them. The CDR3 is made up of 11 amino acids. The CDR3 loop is CSVWKEYEQYF. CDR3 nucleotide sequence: TGCAGCGTTTGGAAGGAATACGAGCAGTACTTC.

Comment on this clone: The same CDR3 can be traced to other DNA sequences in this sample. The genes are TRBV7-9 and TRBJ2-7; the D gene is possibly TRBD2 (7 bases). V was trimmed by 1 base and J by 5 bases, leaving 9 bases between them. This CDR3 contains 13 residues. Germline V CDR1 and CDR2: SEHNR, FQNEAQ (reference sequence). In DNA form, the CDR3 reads TGTGCCAGCAGCTTAGTAGGGGGGGACGAGCAGTACTTC. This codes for CASSLVGGDEQYF.

CDR3 sequence (DNA): TGTGCCAGCAGTTTGCTAGCGGAGCCCTACGAGCAGTACTTC. This sequence encodes CASSLLAEPYEQYF. The chain combines TRBV27 with TRBJ2-7; 7 nucleotides match TRBD2. Per the germline V gene, CDR1 is MNHEY and CDR2 is SMNVEV (reference sequence). The ends lost 3 bases at V and 2 bases at J; junction bases unmatched: 4. CDR3 size: 14 residues.

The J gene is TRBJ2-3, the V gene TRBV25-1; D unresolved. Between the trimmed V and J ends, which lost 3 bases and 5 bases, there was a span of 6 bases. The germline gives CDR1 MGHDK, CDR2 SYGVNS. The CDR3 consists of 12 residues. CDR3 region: CASSDWGDTQYF. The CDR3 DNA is TGTGCCAGCAGTGATTGGGGAGATACGCAGTATTTT.

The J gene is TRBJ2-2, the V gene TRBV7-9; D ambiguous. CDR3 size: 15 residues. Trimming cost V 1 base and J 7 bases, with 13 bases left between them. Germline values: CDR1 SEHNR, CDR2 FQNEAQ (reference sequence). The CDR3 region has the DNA TGTGCCAGCAGCTTAGAGTCCTGGGCTAACGGGGAGCTGTTTTTT. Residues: CASSLESWANGELFF.

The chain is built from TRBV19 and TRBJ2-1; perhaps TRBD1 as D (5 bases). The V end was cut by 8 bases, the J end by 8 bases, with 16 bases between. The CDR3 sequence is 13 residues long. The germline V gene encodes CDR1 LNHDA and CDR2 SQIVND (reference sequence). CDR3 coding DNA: TGTGCCAGTGCATTGGGGCAGTACCATGAGCAGTTCTTC. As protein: CASALGQYHEQFF.

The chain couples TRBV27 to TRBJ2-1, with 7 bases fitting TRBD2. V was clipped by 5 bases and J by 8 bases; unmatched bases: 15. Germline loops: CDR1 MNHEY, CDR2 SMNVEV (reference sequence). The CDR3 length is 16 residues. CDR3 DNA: TGTGCCAGCAGTGTGTTATGGGGGGGGAAAGCGGATGAGCAGTTCTTC. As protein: CASSVLWGGKADEQFF.